This passage covers 14 T cell receptor beta chains from one sample sequenced in a study of T cell changes during pregnancy in multiple sclerosis. Generated by immunoSEQ multiplex PCR, the TCRdb table keeps only in-frame clones and is missing some. The table lists 40,000 to 45,000 clones, 75% to 90% of them singletons. The material was CD4+ T cells from peripheral blood mononuclear cells, obtained in the first trimester of pregnancy. The receptors were sampled from a female donor with multiple sclerosis, enrolled in a pregnancy study.

The gene calls are TRBV11-2 and TRBJ2-5; D is undetermined. V lost 0 bases to trimming and J lost 0 bases, with 5 bases between them. Germline CDR1 SGHAT, CDR2 FQNNGV. The CDR3 extends over 14 amino acids. The DNA of the CDR3 is TGTGCCAGCAGCTTAGATAATCACCAAGAGACCCAGTACTTC. Translation gives CASSLDNHQETQYF.

V gene TRBV11-1 combines with J gene TRBJ2-7; 9 bases fit TRBD1. V was pared by 4 bases and J by 2 bases, with 6 bases of the junction left unmatched. Germline loops: CDR1 SGHAT, CDR2 FQDESV (reference sequence). CDR3 length equals 15 residues. CDR3 nucleotides: TGTGCCAGCAGCTGGGGGACAGGGCCTACCTACGAGCAGTACTTC. Its translation is CASSWGTGPTYEQYF.

The chain combines TRBV6-1 with TRBJ2-7, with 7 bases identical to TRBD1. V trimming: 4 bases; J trimming: 2 bases; junction bases outside the gene matches: 5. CDR1 and CDR2 (germline): MNHNS, SASEGT. The CDR3 is made up of 14 amino acids. CDR3 region: CASSGRQGPYEQYF. For the CDR3, the DNA is TGTGCCAGCAGTGGTAGACAGGGACCCTACGAGCAGTACTTC.

This clone appeared a single time. The chain's CDR3 is CASSSTTGAYGYTF. The CDR3 coding sequence is TGTGCCAGCAGCTCGACGACAGGGGCCTATGGCTACACCTTC. The rearrangement joins TRBV7-2 to TRBJ1-2; 8 nucleotides line up with TRBD1. V was pared by 4 bases and J by 4 bases, with 5 bases of the junction left unmatched. The CDR3 is made up of 14 amino acids. Looked up from germline, CDR1 is SGHTA and CDR2 is FQGNSA.

V is TRBV6-5 and J is TRBJ1-5; unclear D gene. The CDR3 totals 14 residues. Germline CDR1 is MNHEY and CDR2 is SVGAGI. The V end lost 2 bases, the J end lost 4 bases, and 9 bases lay between the germline ends. The CDR3 spells CASSYGGFNQPQHF. In nucleotides, the CDR3 is TGTGCCAGCAGTTACGGCGGCTTTAATCAGCCCCAGCATTTT.

J is TRBJ2-2 and V is TRBV18, with 8 positions matching TRBD2. The germline gives CDR1 KGHSH, CDR2 LQKENI. CDR3 length equals 17 residues. After removal of 6 bases from V and 1 base from J, the junction contained 10 bases not matched to a gene. The CDR3 nucleotides are TGTGCCAGCTCGTCACAGGGTAGCGGGATGAACACCGGGGAGCTGTTTTTT. This translates into CASSSQGSGMNTGELFF.

The chain is built from TRBV5-1 and TRBJ2-5, with TRBD2 as a possible D gene (5 bases). The CDR3 has 16 amino acids. V lost 4 bases, J lost 1 base, and 17 bases lay in between. Germline CDR1 is SGHRS and CDR2 is YFSETQ. The CDR3: CASSAGRGLGQETQYF. The CDR3 DNA follows: TGCGCCAGCAGCGCCGGACGGGGTTTAGGCCAAGAGACCCAGTACTTC.

The genes are TRBV29-1 and TRBJ2-1; perhaps TRBD2 as D (7 bases). The CDR3 is made up of 13 amino acids. From germline, CDR1 is SQVTM and CDR2 ANQGSEA. Trimming removed 4 bases at V and 7 bases at J, with 14 bases between. The CDR3 loop reads CSVGGGYKNEQFF. The CDR3 nucleotides read TGCAGCGTTGGGGGGGGCTATAAGAATGAGCAGTTCTTC.

V usage is TRBV28 and J usage is TRBJ2-3; perhaps TRBD2 as D (6 bases). The V and J ends lost 6 bases and 5 bases respectively, with 12 bases between them. This CDR3 spans 13 amino acids. In germline, CDR1 is MDHEN, CDR2 SYDVKM. In DNA form, the CDR3 reads TGTGCCAGCAGCATAGGGACTGAAGATACGCAGTATTTT. Translating it yields CASSIGTEDTQYF.

The chain has TRBV18 and TRBJ2-5; 9 bases line up with TRBD1. The ends lost 0 bases at V and 5 bases at J; junction bases unmatched: 7. CDR3 length: 16 amino acids. The germline gives CDR1 KGHSH, CDR2 LQKENI. The CDR3 nucleotides are TGTGCCAGCTCACCACCGACAGGGGGAATCCAGGAGACCCAGTACTTC. Its translation: CASSPPTGGIQETQYF.

This chain connects TRBV5-1 to TRBJ2-1; D gene ambiguous. Germline CDR1 reads SGHRS; CDR2 reads YFSETQ. Trimming took 6 bases from V and 7 from J, leaving 8 bases between them. There are 11 residues in the CDR3. This chain's CDR3 is CASTASNEQFF. The CDR3 DNA reads as TGCGCCAGCACTGCTAGTAATGAGCAGTTCTTC.

V gene TRBV6-5 combines with J gene TRBJ2-7; 9 bases fit TRBD2. This CDR3 comprises 14 residues. V lost 5 bases, J lost 6 bases, and 8 bases stayed unmatched. Looked up from germline, CDR1 is MNHEY and CDR2 is SVGAGI. CDR3: CASSGLAGRGEQYF. The CDR3 nucleotides are TGTGCCAGCAGTGGTCTAGCGGGGAGAGGCGAGCAGTACTTC.

This clone was recorded once. The rearrangement joins TRBV6-6 to TRBJ1-2; possibly TRBD1 for D (6 bases). Germline CDR1 is MNHNY and CDR2 is SVGAGI (reference sequence). V was trimmed by 9 bases and J by 5 bases, leaving 22 bases between them. The CDR3 length is 15 residues. CDR3 sequence: CASGQPYGVKYGYTF. CDR3 DNA: TGTGCCAGTGGACAGCCATACGGGGTGAAGTATGGCTACACCTTC.

The chain employs TRBV5-1 and TRBJ1-5; possible D gene TRBD1, 6 bases. V shed 3 bases and J shed 3 bases, with 10 bases lying between them. The CDR3 loop spans 14 amino acids. Germline V lookup: CDR1 SGHRS, CDR2 YFSETQ. DNA of the CDR3: TGCGCCAGCAGCTCAACAGGGCTCAATCAGCCCCAGCATTTT. Protein product: CASSSTGLNQPQHF.